What follows describes a single T cell receptor beta chain. Sorting based on CD45RO/CCR7/CD25/CD127/CD95/CD27 separated CD4+ naive, central memory, regulatory and stem cell-like memory cells. Investigators reverse transcribed all isolated RNA, so they sequenced expressed TCRB transcripts. Produced via immunoSEQ multiplex PCR; TCRdb's table is partial and in-frame only. In the table there are 200,000 to 250,000 clones, 25% to 30% of which are singletons. The entry originates in a study of beta chain features in type 1 diabetes. Study summary: Sorted cells from all samples, numbering fewer than 120,000,000, were examined.

The CDR3 runs to 14 residues. Trimming cost V 3 bases and J 3 bases; bases outside gene matches: 3. The V gene's germline CDR1 is LGHNA and CDR2 YSLEER. The sample taken for sequencing was central memory CD4+ T cells from blood. The chain recombines TRBV4-3 with TRBJ2-7; TRBD1 matches 9 bases. This TCR was sampled from a man aged 25-40 years in good health. CDR3 bases: TGCGCCAGCAGCCAGTCGACAGGGGGCTACGAGCAGTACTTC. It yields the protein CASSQSTGGYEQYF.